These 28 T cell receptor beta chains share one sample of origin, sequenced in a study of spatial heterogeneity in lung cancer. Regarding time point: sample taken at primary tumor resection. TCRdb re-called the 5' RACE reads through MiXCR, storing one row per CDR3 protein. This sample has about 44,000 distinct CDR3 sequences, with roughly 13% found just once. The sample in question was PBMCs, obtained at surgery. The receptors shown here come from a male donor with early-stage non-small cell lung cancer.

A remark on this clonotype: A much larger clone lies one base from this, so it may be a read error. The chain recombines TRBV7-9 with TRBJ2-1; unclear D gene. Looked up from germline, CDR1 is SEHNR and CDR2 is FQNEAQ (reference sequence). CDR3 length: 15 amino acids. The CDR3 here is CTSFDSGSPYNEQFF. As DNA, the CDR3 is TGTACCAGCTTTGATTCGGGTTCCCCATACAATGAGCAGTTCTTC.

V usage is TRBV7-2 and J usage is TRBJ2-3, with 8 bases identical to TRBD2. V lost 1 base, J lost 1 base, and 4 bases stayed unmatched. Germline CDR1 reads SGHTA; CDR2 reads FQGNSA. The CDR3 runs 16 residues. CDR3 nucleotide sequence: TGTGCCAGCAGCTTAGAAGGGCGGGGGGGCACAGATACGCAGTATTTT. Translating it yields CASSLEGRGGTDTQYF. Filled out from reference TRBV7-2 and TRBJ2-3, the complete variable domain reads GAGVSQSPSNKVTEKGKDVELRCDPISGHTALYWYRQSLGQGLEFLIYFQGNSAPDKSGLPSDRFSAERTGGSVSTLTIQRTQQEDSAVYLCASSLEGRGGTDTQYFGPGTRLTVL.

Comment on this clonotype: A read error may be the cause here, since a much bigger clone is one base away. CDR3 sequence (DNA): TGTGTCAGCAGCTTGGCCAAGCCGGTTCAAGAGACCCAGTACTTC. Its translation: CVSSLAKPVQETQYF. This chain joins TRBV5-6 and TRBJ2-5; D is undetermined. The germline gives CDR1 SGHDT, CDR2 YYEEEE. The CDR3 extends over 15 amino acids.

The rearrangement joins TRBV7-9 to TRBJ1-5; maybe TRBD1 (5 bases). V lost 4 bases to trimming and J lost 4 bases, with 14 bases between them. The CDR3 has 15 residues. Germline CDR1 reads SEHNR; CDR2 reads FQNEAQ (reference sequence). The CDR3 nucleotides are TGTGCCAGCAGCTCGCAGGGTCTCGGGAATCAGCCCCAGCATTTT. Residues: CASSSQGLGNQPQHF.

The chain couples TRBV5-1 to TRBJ2-7; 9 bases are shared with TRBD1. The CDR3 length is 15 residues. From germline, CDR1 is SGHRS and CDR2 YFSETQ. V lost 3 bases, J lost 6 bases, and 10 bases stayed unmatched. The CDR3 DNA sequence: TGCGCCAGCAGCTCGGCCGGGACAGGGAATGCCGAGCAGTACTTC. Encoded protein: CASSSAGTGNAEQYF.

Here the CDR3 reads CASSGNRQGNSPLHF. CDR3 sequence (DNA): TGTGCCAGCAGCGGCAACAGACAGGGGAATTCACCCCTCCACTTT. The rearrangement joins TRBV7-2 to TRBJ1-6, with TRBD1 matching over 8 bases. J lost 7 bases, V lost 5 bases, and 7 bases had no gene match. CDR3 length: 15 amino acids. Germline CDR1 is SGHTA and CDR2 is FQGNSA.

There are a few counts of this clonotype. Here the CDR3 reads CASSQARQERGVYNEQFF. In DNA, the CDR3 is TGTGCCAGCAGCCAAGCCCGACAGGAGCGGGGGGTTTACAATGAGCAGTTCTTC. The chain has TRBV4-2 and TRBJ2-1; 9 bases are shared with TRBD2. Germline trimming cut 1 base from V and 4 bases from J; bases unmatched to any gene: 11. There are 18 residues in the CDR3. The germline V gene encodes CDR1 LGHNA and CDR2 YNFKEQ.

There are a few counts of this clonotype. This sequence joins TRBV5-1 and TRBJ2-1; no reliable D call. Germline-derived CDR1 and CDR2 are SGHRS and YFSETQ. The CDR3 has 15 amino acids. The V end was cut by 1 base, the J end by 8 bases, with 16 bases between. The CDR3 coding sequence is TGCGCCAGCAGCTTGTCGGCCCGGCCGTTGGATGAGCAGTTCTTC. Its protein product is CASSLSARPLDEQFF.

Only a few counts were recorded for this clonotype. The V and J genes are TRBV6-2 or TRBV6-3 and TRBJ2-1, with 14 bases lining up with TRBD2. V dropped 6 bases and J dropped 9; count of bases not matched to a gene: 10. In germline, CDR1 is MNHEY, CDR2 SVGEGT. This CDR3 region has 16 residues. The DNA of the CDR3 is TGTGCCAGCAGAACGGGGACTAGCGGGAGCGGTGGTGAGCAGTTCTTC. This gives the protein CASRTGTSGSGGEQFF.

This clonotype was found a few times. The CDR3 DNA is TGTGCCAGCAGTGAATTGGGGGCTACCGTCTACAATGAGCAGTTCTTC. Translating gives CASSELGATVYNEQFF. The V and J genes are TRBV6-1 and TRBJ2-1; tentatively, D is TRBD1 (6 bases). The CDR3 sequence is 16 residues long. Germline loops: CDR1 MNHNS, CDR2 SASEGT. V lost 2 bases, J lost 3 bases, and 14 bases lay in between.

This clonotype was detected a few times. The chain is built from TRBV7-8 and TRBJ2-1; weak D call: TRBD1 (5 bases). V was clipped by 6 bases and J by 0 bases, with 9 bases between them. This CDR3 is built from 14 residues. The germline V gene has CDR1 SGHVS and CDR2 FQNEAQ. The CDR3 spells CASRLTVSYNEQFF. The CDR3, as DNA: TGTGCCAGCAGATTGACAGTCTCCTACAATGAGCAGTTCTTC.

The sample holds a few counts of this clonotype. The chain couples TRBV28 to TRBJ2-5; TRBD2 matches at 9 bases. The CDR3 is made up of 17 amino acids. Germline V gives CDR1 MDHEN, CDR2 SYDVKM. V was clipped by 2 bases and J by 1 base; unmatched bases: 8. The DNA of the CDR3 is TGTGCCAGCAGTTTACTAGCGGGACCAGAATCCCAAGAGACCCAGTACTTC. Its translation: CASSLLAGPESQETQYF.

This clonotype was seen more than once but under ten times. This chain connects TRBV7-2 to TRBJ2-3, with D uncertain. Trimming removed 5 bases at V and 2 bases at J, with 8 bases between. The CDR3 runs 13 residues. CDR1 SGHTA and CDR2 FQGNSA come from the germline V gene. The CDR3 DNA follows: TGTGCCAGCAGCCCGGGCCTCACAGATACGCAGTATTTT. Its translation: CASSPGLTDTQYF.

This chain links TRBV11-2 with TRBJ2-1; 11 positions match TRBD1. V shed 5 bases, J shed 4 bases, and the junction held 4 bases outside the gene matches. CDR1 and CDR2 (germline): SGHAT, FQNNGV. The CDR3 has 15 residues. CDR3 nucleotide sequence: TGTGCCAGCAGCCGGACAGGGGGCACGTACAATGAGCAGTTCTTC. This translates into CASSRTGGTYNEQFF.

This clonotype was observed at least ten times. The rearrangement joins TRBV28 to TRBJ1-1; no clear D. Germline V gene lookup returns CDR1 MDHEN and CDR2 SYDVKM. This CDR3 is built from 11 residues. Trimming pared 3 bases from V and 4 bases from J, leaving 3 bases between. The CDR3 DNA reads TGTGCCAGCAGTTTTGGCACTGAAGCTTTCTTT. Encoded protein: CASSFGTEAFF.

This sequence joins TRBV7-9 and TRBJ2-3; D call uncertain. The CDR3 sequence is 15 residues long. CDR1 and CDR2 (germline): SEHNR, FQNEAQ (reference sequence). The V and J ends lost 2 bases and 1 base respectively, with 10 bases between them. The CDR3 DNA follows: TGTGCCAGCAGCTTACCGAAGGACGGCACAGATACGCAGTATTTT. This codes for CASSLPKDGTDTQYF.

This clonotype has just a few counts. The rearrangement links TRBV6-5 to TRBJ1-1; no clear D. Trimming left V 0 bases short and J 2 bases short, with 13 bases between. Germline CDR1 reads MNHEY; CDR2 reads SVGAGI. CDR3 length: 16 amino acids. CDR3 in amino acids: CASSYSGQKVNTEAFF. CDR3 coding DNA: TGTGCCAGCAGTTACTCGGGTCAGAAAGTCAACACTGAAGCTTTCTTT.

This clonotype has only a few counts. V and J are TRBV5-1 and TRBJ2-3; D unclear. V lost 1 base to trimming and J lost 0 bases, with 9 bases between them. The CDR3 consists of 15 residues. Germline loops: CDR1 SGHRS, CDR2 YFSETQ. The CDR3 region has the DNA TGCGCCAGCAGCTTGAGTGGGGTGAGCACAGATACGCAGTATTTT. Protein product: CASSLSGVSTDTQYF.

This clonotype showed up many times. The rearrangement links TRBV4-1 to TRBJ2-3, with 12 bases identical to TRBD2. V was clipped by 1 base and J by 0 bases; unmatched bases: 8. The germline V gene encodes CDR1 MGHRA and CDR2 YSYEKL. The CDR3 extends over 19 amino acids. CDR3 DNA: TGCGCCAGCAGCCAAGTACGGCTAGCGGGGGGGAGTAGCACAGATACGCAGTATTTT. This sequence encodes CASSQVRLAGGSSTDTQYF.

This chain joins TRBV3-1 and TRBJ2-7; a weak D match, TRBD1 (6 bases). The CDR3 totals 13 residues. V lost 2 bases, J lost 7 bases, and 12 bases lay in between. CDR1 and CDR2 (germline): LGHDT, YNNKEL (reference sequence). The CDR3 DNA sequence: TGTGCCAGCAGCCAAACAGGGCAGAGGGAGCAGTACTTC. It codes for CASSQTGQREQYF.

This clonotype was recorded many times. V and J are TRBV28 and TRBJ1-5, with D possibly TRBD1 on 6 matching bases. This CDR3 spans 14 amino acids. The germline V gene has CDR1 MDHEN and CDR2 SYDVKM. Trimming stripped 6 bases from V and 5 bases from J, with 14 bases between. CDR3 DNA sequence: TGTGCCAGCAGCCGTGACAGGCCGGATCAGCCCCAGCATTTT. Translating gives CASSRDRPDQPQHF.

This clonotype appeared a few times. The rearrangement uses TRBV5-1 and TRBJ1-4, with unresolved D. Trimming took off 0 bases at V and 6 bases at J, with 9 bases between the two ends. The CDR3 has 14 amino acids. Germline assignment: CDR1 SGHRS and CDR2 YFSETQ. CDR3 bases: TGCGCCAGCAGCTTGGGGCTTGGGGATGAAAAACTGTTTTTT. It translates to CASSLGLGDEKLFF. Looking up the rest from reference TRBV5-1 and TRBJ1-4 gives the full variable domain: KAGVTQTPRYLIKTRGQQVTLSCSPISGHRSVSWYQQTPGQGLQFLFEYFSETQRNKGNFPGRFSGRQFSNSRSEMNVSTLELGDSALYLCASSLGLGDEKLFFGSGTQLSVL.

This clonotype was counted only a few times. The chain has TRBV11-3 and TRBJ2-1; TRBD2 matches 13 bases. Germline loops: CDR1 SGHNT, CDR2 YENEEA. The J segment lost 7 bases and the V segment lost 3 bases, leaving 3 bases of the junction unmatched. The length of the CDR3 is 15 residues. The CDR3, as DNA: TGTGCCAGCAGCTTTAGGACTAGCGGGAGAAATGAGCAGTTCTTC. Its translation is CASSFRTSGRNEQFF.

This clonotype was detected only a few times. V usage is TRBV20-1 and J usage is TRBJ2-3, with 8 positions matching TRBD1. CDR1 DFQATT and CDR2 SNEGSKA come from the germline V gene (reference sequence). V dropped 5 bases and J dropped 4; count of bases not matched to a gene: 5. This CDR3 is 13 amino acids long. Here the CDR3 reads CSAQDRVADTQYF. CDR3 nucleotide sequence: TGCAGTGCTCAGGACAGGGTCGCAGATACGCAGTATTTT.

V is TRBV20-1 and J is TRBJ2-1; D not resolved. The germline V gene has CDR1 DFQATT and CDR2 SNEGSKA (reference sequence). CDR3 length: 12 amino acids. Trimming shortened V by 4 bases and J by 7 bases, and 11 bases separated the two germline ends. The CDR3 reads CSAMVTQNEQFF. CDR3 in DNA: TGCAGTGCTATGGTGACGCAGAATGAGCAGTTCTTC.

This clonotype came up many times. DNA for the CDR3: TGTGCCATCAAGGGACTAGCCCAAGAGACCCAGTACTTC. Residues: CAIKGLAQETQYF. The chain carries TRBV10-3 and TRBJ2-5; 9 bases map to TRBD2. Germline values: CDR1 ENHRY, CDR2 SYGVKD. The CDR3 has 13 amino acids. V trimming: 7 bases; J trimming: 1 base; junction bases outside the gene matches: 1.

The rearrangement uses TRBV2 and TRBJ2-1; TRBD2 agrees at 8 bases. This CDR3 has 16 residues. Germline assignment: CDR1 SNHLY and CDR2 FYNNEI. Trimming cost V 4 bases and J 5 bases; bases outside gene matches: 10. DNA for the CDR3: TGTGCCAGCAGTGTGAGAGGTAGCGGGGTCGACAATGAGCAGTTCTTC. It yields the protein CASSVRGSGVDNEQFF.

The gene calls are TRBV14 and TRBJ2-5, with D uncertain. From germline, CDR1 is SGHDN and CDR2 FVKESK. The CDR3 extends over 12 amino acids. The V gene lost 4 bases and the J gene lost 5 bases, with 8 bases spanning the gap. The CDR3 region has the DNA TGTGCCAGCAGCCCCTTTCGGGAGACCCAGTACTTC. It encodes CASSPFRETQYF.